This TCR beta chain comes out of a study of blood T cell repertoires in COVID-19. Study-level information: The samples span acute and convalescent COVID-19 from the United States, Italy and Spain. In each case, the material was cDNA or gDNA derived from T cells, B-cell-depleted T cells, or PBMCs.

Authors' data handling: Scientists estimated how many nucleated cells there were by amplifying reference gene primers. The assay was immunoSEQ multiplex PCR, and TCRdb's table has in-frame clones only and misses some. V, J and clone size reflect that table, while D and trimming were determined from the DNA. The table has tens of thousands of clones, 70% to 75% seen once. Input material: peripheral blood. This receptor was obtained from a man aged 50-60 years with active or convalescent COVID-19.

The CDR3 region has the DNA TGTGCCAGCAGTGATGGTAGGGGCGCGGTTAAAGAGACCCAGTACTTC. Its translation is CASSDGRGAVKETQYF. This chain connects TRBV25-1 to TRBJ2-5, with D possibly TRBD1 on 5 matching bases. V shed 3 bases and J shed 3 bases, with 17 bases lying between them. Germline loops: CDR1 MGHDK, CDR2 SYGVNS. The CDR3 consists of 16 residues.